This TCR beta chain was observed in a study of blood T cell repertoires in COVID-19. At the level of the study: Donors in the United States, Italy and Spain gave samples during acute or convalescent COVID-19. In each case, the material was cDNA or gDNA derived from T cells, B-cell-depleted T cells, or PBMCs.

V shed 4 bases, J shed 5 bases, and the junction held 8 bases outside the gene matches. The CDR3 loop spans 14 amino acids. Germline V gene data show CDR1 as SGHTA and CDR2 as FQGNSA. This clone was detected only a few times. As originally analysed: Cell counts per sample came from amplifying reference gene primers. Clones were sequenced by immunoSEQ multiplex PCR, and TCRdb holds only the in-frame ones, with some missing. Clone size and the V and J calls come from that table; the DNA yielded D and trimming. In the table there are fewer than 35,000 clones, 75% to 85% of which are singletons. The TCR comes from a man aged 80 or over with active COVID-19. Sequenced material: peripheral blood. V is TRBV7-2 and J is TRBJ2-7; 7 nucleotides match TRBD2. The CDR3 nucleotides read TGTGCCAGCAGCTCCCTCGGGGGGAGGGACGAGCAGTACTTC. Its translation: CASSSLGGRDEQYF.